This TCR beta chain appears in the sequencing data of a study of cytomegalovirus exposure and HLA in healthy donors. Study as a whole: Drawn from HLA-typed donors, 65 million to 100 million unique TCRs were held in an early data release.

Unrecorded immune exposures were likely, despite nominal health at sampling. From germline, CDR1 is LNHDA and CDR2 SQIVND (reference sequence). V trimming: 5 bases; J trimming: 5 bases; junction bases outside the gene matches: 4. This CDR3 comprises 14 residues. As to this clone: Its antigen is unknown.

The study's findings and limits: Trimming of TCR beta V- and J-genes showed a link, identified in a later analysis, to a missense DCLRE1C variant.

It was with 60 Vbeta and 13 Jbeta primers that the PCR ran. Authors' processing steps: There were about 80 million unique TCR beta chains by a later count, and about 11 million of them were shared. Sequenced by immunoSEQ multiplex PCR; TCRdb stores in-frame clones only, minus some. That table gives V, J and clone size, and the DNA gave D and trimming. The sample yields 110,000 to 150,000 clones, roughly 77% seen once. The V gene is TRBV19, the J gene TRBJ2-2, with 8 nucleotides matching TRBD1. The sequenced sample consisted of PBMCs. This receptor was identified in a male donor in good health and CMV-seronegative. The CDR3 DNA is TGTGCCAGTAGTGGACAGGGCGGAACCGGGGAGCTGTTTTTT. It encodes CASSGQGGTGELFF. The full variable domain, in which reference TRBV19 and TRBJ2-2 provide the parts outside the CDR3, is DGGITQSPKYLFRKEGQNVTLSCEQNLNHDAMYWYRQDPGQGLRLIYYSQIVNDFQKGDIAEGYSVSREKKESFPLTVTSAQKNPTAFYLCASSGQGGTGELFFGEGSRLTVL.